This T cell receptor (beta chain) was documented in a study of blood T cell repertoires in COVID-19. Generated by immunoSEQ multiplex PCR, the TCRdb table keeps only in-frame clones and is missing some. Among some 430,000 clones, roughly 87% were seen once, and the ten largest hold 0.6%. Those enrolled, adults aged roughly 18 to 89 years, came from around 24 US areas. Grouping used clinical history reported by participants in a survey and questionnaire. V lost 6 bases to trimming and J lost 4 bases, with 19 bases between them. CDR3 length: 15 residues. Germline assignment: CDR1 SGHDT and CDR2 YYEEEE. The TCR was taken from a man younger than 30 who had recovered from COVID-19. The rearrangement uses TRBV5-6 and TRBJ1-2; maybe TRBD1 (5 bases). Sequences were obtained from PBMCs or T cells enriched from blood (not recorded which). CDR3 sequence (DNA): TGTGCCAGCACCCAGGGTTGGCCTTCTCCCTATGGCTACACCTTC. Encoded protein: CASTQGWPSPYGYTF.